Below, one T cell receptor (beta chain) is given with its context. Its antigen is unidentified. A much bigger clone sits one base away, suggesting this may be a read error. Through Arm-PCR of CDR3 regions and iRepertoire HTBI primers, TCR beta libraries were built. TCRdb reprocessed the multiplex PCR reads with MiXCR, giving one entry per CDR3 protein. This repertoire shows 400,000 to 450,000 distinct CDR3 sequences, 15% found once; its top ten account for over 15%. CDR3 size: 17 residues. V lost 0 bases, J lost 5 bases, and 12 bases stayed unmatched. Germline-derived CDR1 and CDR2 are LGHDT and YNNKEL (reference sequence). These data are taken from a study of regulatory T cells in long-lasting Graves disease. The time point here: newly diagnosed GD, antithyroid drugs for less than 3 months. The TCR library used RNA extracted from PBMCs. Study-level points and caveats: Persistent disease favored TRBV28, TRBJ1-2 and TRBJ2-5.

The same sample was also used in a study of T cells in Graves' hyperthyroidism and ophthalmopathy.

This clonotype was sampled from a woman between 25 and 40 years old with Graves disease. The sample here was peripheral blood mononuclear cells (PBMCs), taken at new diagnosis, from a patient treated with antithyroid drugs. This chain joins TRBV3-1 and TRBJ1-1, with TRBD1 identical over 7 bases. CDR3 nucleotides: TGTGCCAGCAGCCAAGATCGGCCAGGGGGTAGGGGGACTGAAGCTTTCTTT. It is translated as CASSQDRPGGRGTEAFF.